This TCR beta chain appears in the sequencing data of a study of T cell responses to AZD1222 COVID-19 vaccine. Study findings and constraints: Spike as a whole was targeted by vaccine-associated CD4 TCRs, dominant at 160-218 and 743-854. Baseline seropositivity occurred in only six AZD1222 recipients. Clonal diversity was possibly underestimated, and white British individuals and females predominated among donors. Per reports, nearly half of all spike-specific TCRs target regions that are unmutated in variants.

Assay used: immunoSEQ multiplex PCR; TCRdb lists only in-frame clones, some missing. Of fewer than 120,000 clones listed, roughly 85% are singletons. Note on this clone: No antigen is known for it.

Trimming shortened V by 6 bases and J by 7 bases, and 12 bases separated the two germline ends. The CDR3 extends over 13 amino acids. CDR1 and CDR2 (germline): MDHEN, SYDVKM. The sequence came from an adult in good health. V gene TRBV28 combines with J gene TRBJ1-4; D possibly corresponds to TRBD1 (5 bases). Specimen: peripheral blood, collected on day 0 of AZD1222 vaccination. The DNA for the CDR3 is TGTGCCAGCAGGGGGCCCGCCGGTGAAAAACTGTTTTTT. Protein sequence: CASRGPAGEKLFF.